The following is a T cell receptor (beta chain) sequence with its context. Produced via immunoSEQ multiplex PCR; TCRdb's table is partial and in-frame only. The sample carries under 15,000 clones, about 83% recorded once. This sample was included in a study of somatic mutations in cytotoxic T cells in rheumatoid arthritis. About the study: Several of the V beta antibody-stained T-cell populations were flow-sorted at nearly 100% purity; V beta1+ cells were among them and were sequenced for TCRB.

The CDR3 has 17 amino acids. Trimming took off 1 base at V and 10 bases at J, with 24 bases between the two ends. The germline V gene encodes CDR1 SGHRS and CDR2 YFSETQ. Sequencing was done on a sample of CD8+ T cells sorted from blood. The TCR originated in an adult with rheumatoid arthritis. V gene TRBV5-1 combines with J gene TRBJ2-1; D is perhaps TRBD1 or TRBD2 (5 bases each). CDR3 nucleotides: TGCGCCAGCAGCTTGAATCCCGGGGCTAGGAAGAAGGAAGAGCAGTTCTTC. Protein sequence: CASSLNPGARKKEEQFF.